This TCR beta chain was recorded in a study of shared clonotypes between healthy human individuals. Here immunoSEQ multiplex PCR was the method, and the copy in TCRdb shows in-frame clones only, minus some. The top ten clones hold 0.5% to 0.65% of a sample with over a million clones, 78% of them seen once. Germline V gene sequence: CDR1 SEHNR, CDR2 FQNEAQ (reference sequence). Trimming took off 6 bases at V and 2 bases at J, with 4 bases between the two ends. The CDR3 has 12 residues. The receptor was isolated from a man between 18 and 35 years old in good health. Some clones in this sample may be carry-over from other donors' samples. Sequenced material: memory CD4+ T cells from PBMCs. Documented subset: CD45RA-negative fraction. The chain has TRBV7-9 and TRBJ1-4; D is ambiguous. The CDR3 DNA follows: TGTGCCAGCAGACAGACTAATGAAAAACTGTTTTTT. Translation gives CASRQTNEKLFF.